The 2 T cell receptor beta chains listed next were all sequenced from one sample in a study of T-cell reconstitution after alpha-beta-depleted transplantation in children. TCRbeta library preparation incorporated unique molecular identifiers. TCRdb reprocessed the PCR reads via MiXCR and lists one record per CDR3 protein. The sample lists about a million distinct CDR3 sequences; roughly 31% were seen once. The sample was PBMCs, mostly from graft donor cells, taken 360 days after TCRalphabeta/CD19-depleted stem cell transplant. The source of these receptors is a boy in the first two years of life who had a stem cell transplant for SCID, so the T cells may come from the graft donor.

The chain employs TRBV21-1 and TRBJ2-5. TRBV21-1 counts as a pseudogene. The CDR3 has 9 residues. The CDR3 here is CASSKARGF. The CDR3, as DNA: TGTGCCAGCAGCAAAGCGCGGGGCTTC.

This clonotype came up a few times. V usage is TRBV6-2 or TRBV6-3 and J usage is TRBJ2-7; possible D gene TRBD1, 6 bases. The CDR3 has 13 residues. CDR1 is MNHEY, CDR2 SVGEGT, per germline. V was clipped by 6 bases and J by 2 bases, with 11 bases between them. This CDR3 is CASREDRPYEQYF. The CDR3 bases are TGTGCCAGCAGGGAGGACAGACCCTACGAGCAGTACTTC.